This TCR beta chain originates from a study of blood T cell repertoires in COVID-19. The data were produced by immunoSEQ multiplex PCR, yet TCRdb's version contains in-frame clones alone and is incomplete. The sample yields hundreds of thousands of clones, approximately 90% seen once. The germline CDR1 and CDR2 sequences are MNHNS and SASEGT. V shed 3 bases and J 5 bases; nucleotides not matched to a gene: 2. CDR3 length: 16 amino acids. Recovery meant two consecutive negative NP/OP PCR tests, professional clearance, or resolved symptoms. Material for sequencing was PBMCs or T cells enriched from blood (not recorded which). V usage is TRBV6-1 and J usage is TRBJ2-3; 16 nucleotides align to TRBD2. The clonotype originates from a woman aged 60-75 years who had recovered from COVID-19. CDR3 bases: TGTGCCAGCAGTGACGGGACTAGCGGGGGGGGAGATACGCAGTATTTT. It is translated as CASSDGTSGGGDTQYF.